This entry is about one TCR beta chain. The trim removed 5 bases at V and 9 bases at J, leaving 6 bases unmatched. CDR3 size: 11 residues. Germline CDR1 DFQATT, CDR2 SNEGSKA (reference sequence). The data stem from a study of blood T cell repertoires in COVID-19. Measured with immunoSEQ multiplex PCR; TCRdb has only the in-frame clones, and not every one. In the table there are about 220,000 clones, roughly 80% of which are singletons. The genes are TRBV20-1 and TRBJ2-5, with TRBD2 matching over 7 bases. The source is a woman aged 55-69 years with acute or convalescent COVID-19. The sequencing input was peripheral blood. CDR3 amino acids: CSAQRGYSQYF. CDR3 bases: TGCAGTGCTCAGCGGGGATACTCCCAGTACTTC.